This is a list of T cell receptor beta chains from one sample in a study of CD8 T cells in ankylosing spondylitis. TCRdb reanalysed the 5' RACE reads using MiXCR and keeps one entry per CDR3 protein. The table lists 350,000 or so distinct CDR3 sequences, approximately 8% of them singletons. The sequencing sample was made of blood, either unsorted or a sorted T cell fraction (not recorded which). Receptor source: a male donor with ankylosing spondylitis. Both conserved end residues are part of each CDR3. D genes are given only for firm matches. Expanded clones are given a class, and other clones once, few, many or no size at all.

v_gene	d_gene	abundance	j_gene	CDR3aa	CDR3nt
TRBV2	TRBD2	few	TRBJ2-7	CAGGLALMYEQYF	TGTGCCGGCGGACTAGCCCTTATGTACGAGCAGTACTTC
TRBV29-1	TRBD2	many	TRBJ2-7	CSVALPGLVDEQYF	TGCAGCGTTGCCCTCCCGGGACTAGTCGACGAGCAGTACTTC
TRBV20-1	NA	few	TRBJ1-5	CAAQGSNQPQHF	TGCGCCGCCCAGGGGAGCAATCAGCCCCAGCATTTT
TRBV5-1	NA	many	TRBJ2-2	CASSLGDYTGELFF	TGCGCCAGCAGCTTAGGGGACTACACCGGGGAGCTGTTTTTT
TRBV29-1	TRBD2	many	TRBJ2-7	CSVQGLAGANEQYF	TGCAGCGTTCAAGGACTAGCGGGAGCGAACGAGCAGTACTTC
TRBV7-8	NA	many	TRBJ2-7	CASSWRMGYEQYF	TGTGCCAGCAGCTGGCGAATGGGCTACGAGCAGTACTTC
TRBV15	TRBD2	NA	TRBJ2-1	CATSTGLADYNEQFF	TGTGCCACCAGCACGGGACTAGCGGACTACAATGAGCAGTTCTTC
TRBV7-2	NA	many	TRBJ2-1	CASRTSVTDEQFF	TGTGCCAGCCGGACTTCCGTGACGGATGAGCAGTTCTTC
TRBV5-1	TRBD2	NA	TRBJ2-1	CASSQITSGINEQFF	TGCGCCAGCAGCCAGATTACTAGCGGGATTAATGAGCAGTTCTTC
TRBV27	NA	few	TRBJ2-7	CASSLWGPDYEQYF	TGTGCCAGCAGTTTGTGGGGACCAGACTACGAGCAGTACTTC
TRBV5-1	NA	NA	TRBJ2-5	CASSFPGPQETQYF	TGCGCCAGCAGCTTCCCGGGACCACAAGAGACCCAGTACTTC
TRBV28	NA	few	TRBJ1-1	CATITGANTEAFF	TGTGCCACCATAACAGGAGCGAACACTGAAGCTTTCTTT
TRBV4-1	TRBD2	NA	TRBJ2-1	CASSLGSGRATGSYNEQFF	TGCGCCAGCAGCCTAGGTAGCGGGAGGGCCACAGGGTCCTACAATGAGCAGTTCTTC
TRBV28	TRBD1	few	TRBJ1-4	CASSPPGGGTEKLFF	TGTGCCAGCAGTCCACCAGGGGGGGGGACCGAAAAACTGTTTTTT
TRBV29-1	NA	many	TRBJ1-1	CRAGANTEAFF	TGCAGAGCGGGGGCGAACACTGAAGCTTTCTTT
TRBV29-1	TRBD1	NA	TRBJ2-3	CSAEGEGRQGTTDTQYF	TGCAGCGCCGAGGGGGAAGGGAGACAGGGGACCACAGATACGCAGTATTTT
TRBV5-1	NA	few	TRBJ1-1	CASSLAGQGSNTEAFF	TGCGCCAGCAGCTTGGCGGGCCAGGGATCGAACACTGAAGCTTTCTTT
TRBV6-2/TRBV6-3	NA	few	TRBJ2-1	CASSRGLGGEQFF	TGTGCCAGCAGTAGAGGACTGGGCGGGGAGCAGTTCTTC
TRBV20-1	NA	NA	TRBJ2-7	CSARGAGEQYF	TGCAGTGCTAGGGGGGCGGGCGAGCAGTACTTC
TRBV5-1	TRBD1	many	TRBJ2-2	CASSQPGQETTGELFF	TGCGCCAGCAGTCAACCGGGACAGGAGACCACCGGGGAGCTGTTTTTT
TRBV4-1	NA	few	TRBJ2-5	CASSRSPGSQETQYF	TGCGCCAGCAGCCGATCCCCCGGGTCCCAAGAGACCCAGTACTTC
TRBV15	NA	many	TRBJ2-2	CATSSGQSTGELFF	TGTGCCACCAGCAGCGGCCAGTCCACCGGGGAGCTGTTTTTT
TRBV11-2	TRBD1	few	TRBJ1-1	CASSLVLGQGISNTEAFF	TGTGCCAGCAGCTTAGTCTTAGGACAGGGGATAAGTAACACTGAAGCTTTCTTT
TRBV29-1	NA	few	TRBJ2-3	CSVGTLRRTDTQYF	TGCAGCGTTGGGACCTTAAGACGGACAGATACGCAGTATTTT
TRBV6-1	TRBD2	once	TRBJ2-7	CASAFSQASGGEQYF	TGTGCCAGCGCGTTCAGTCAGGCTAGCGGTGGGGAGCAGTACTTC
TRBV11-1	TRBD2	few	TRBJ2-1	CASSTLGGAGAAYNEQFF	TGTGCCAGCAGCACTCTCGGGGGAGCGGGAGCGGCCTACAATGAGCAGTTCTTC
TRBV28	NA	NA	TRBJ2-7	CASGIWGWQDEQYF	TGTGCCAGCGGGATATGGGGCTGGCAAGACGAGCAGTACTTC
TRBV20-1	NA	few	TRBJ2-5	CSARGSQETQYF	TGCAGTGCTAGGGGATCGCAAGAGACCCAGTACTTC
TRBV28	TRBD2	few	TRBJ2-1	CASSDLAGGSHEQFF	TGTGCCAGCAGTGACCTAGCGGGAGGGAGTCATGAGCAGTTCTTC
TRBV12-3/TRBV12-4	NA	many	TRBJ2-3	CASSLRDTQYF	TGTGCCAGCAGTTTGAGGGATACGCAGTATTTT
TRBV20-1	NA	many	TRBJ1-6	CSARDSRYQSSYNSPLHF	TGCAGTGCTAGAGATAGCCGTTACCAAAGCTCCTATAATTCACCCCTCCACTTT
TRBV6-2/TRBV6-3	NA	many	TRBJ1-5	CASTDSLFGDQPQHF	TGTGCCAGCACCGACAGCCTATTTGGGGATCAGCCCCAGCATTTT
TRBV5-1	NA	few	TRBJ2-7	CASSLLGSTASYEQYF	TGCGCCAGCAGCTTGTTGGGCAGTACAGCCTCCTACGAGCAGTACTTC
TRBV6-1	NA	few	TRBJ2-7	CASSDRRGGTYYEQYF	TGTGCCAGCAGTGATAGGCGGGGTGGGACATACTACGAGCAGTACTTC
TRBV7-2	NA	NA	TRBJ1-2	CASSLGEGSYTF	TGTGCCAGCAGCTTAGGGGAGGGGAGCTACACCTTC
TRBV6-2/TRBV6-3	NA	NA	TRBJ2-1	CASGRGRAYNEQFF	TGTGCCAGCGGAAGGGGGAGAGCCTACAATGAGCAGTTCTTC
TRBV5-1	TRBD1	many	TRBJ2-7	CASAVTGGTSYEQYF	TGCGCCAGCGCAGTCACAGGGGGCACGTCCTACGAGCAGTACTTC
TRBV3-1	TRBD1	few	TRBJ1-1	CASSQDWDRGLTFF	TGTGCCAGCAGCCAAGATTGGGACAGGGGATTGACTTTCTTT
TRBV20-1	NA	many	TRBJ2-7	CSAIQLSYEQYF	TGCAGTGCTATACAGCTCTCCTACGAGCAGTACTTC